The 14 T cell receptor beta chains in this list originate from one sample, sequenced in a study of blood T cell repertoires in COVID-19. Sequencing used immunoSEQ multiplex PCR; TCRdb keeps in-frame clones, though not all of them. This sample carries about 65,000 clones, around four fifths of them seen once, and the ten largest clones take 14% to 15%. Input material: peripheral blood. The receptors derive from a man older than 75 with acute or convalescent COVID-19.

This chain connects TRBV3-1 (or the pseudogene TRBV3-2) to TRBJ1-5; possible D gene TRBD1, 5 bases. V lost 1 base to trimming and J lost 7 bases, with 11 bases between them. This CDR3 is built from 14 residues. From germline, CDR1 is LGHDT and CDR2 YNNKEL (reference sequence). CDR3: CASSQAGYEQPQHF. The CDR3 DNA reads TGTGCCAGCAGCCAAGCAGGGTACGAACAGCCCCAGCATTTT.

The chain combines TRBV19 with TRBJ2-6, with 7 bases aligning to TRBD1. The CDR3 covers 18 residues. Germline V lookup: CDR1 LNHDA, CDR2 SQIVND (reference sequence). Trimming took 4 bases from V and 2 from J; bases not matched to a gene: 11. The CDR3 DNA is TGTGCCAGTAGTACCCTACGGGACAGTATTCCTGGGGCCAACGTCCTGACTTTC. Translating gives CASSTLRDSIPGANVLTF.

The rearrangement uses TRBV5-6 and TRBJ1-1, with TRBD1 as a possible D gene (6 bases). Deletions cut 2 bases from V and 10 bases from J, with 15 bases between. The CDR3 covers 13 residues. Germline V lookup: CDR1 SGHDT, CDR2 YYEEEE. This CDR3 reads CASSFQRGGSAFF. The DNA for the CDR3 is TGTGCCAGCAGCTTTCAGAGGGGGGGATCAGCTTTCTTT.

V and J are TRBV7-9 and TRBJ2-7; no firm D call. Germline CDR1 and CDR2: SEHNR and FQNEAQ (reference sequence). CDR3 length: 15 amino acids. V lost 1 base and J 3 bases, leaving 13 bases between the germline ends. This CDR3 reads CASSLGAENNYEQYF. CDR3 coding DNA: TGTGCCAGCAGCTTAGGGGCAGAAAATAACTACGAGCAGTACTTC. The full variable domain, in which reference TRBV7-9 and TRBJ2-7 provide the parts outside the CDR3, is DTGVSQNPRHKITKRGQNVTFRCDPISEHNRLYWYRQTLGQGPEFLTYFQNEAQLEKSRLLSDRFSAERPKGSFSTLEIQRTEQGDSAMYLCASSLGAENNYEQYFGPGTRLTVT.

The sample holds a few counts of this clone. V is TRBV3-1 (or the pseudogene TRBV3-2) and J is TRBJ1-3; D is ambiguous. In germline, CDR1 is LGHDT, CDR2 YNNKEL (reference sequence). V was cut by 4 bases and J by 2 bases, with 6 bases left in between. The CDR3 sequence is 13 residues long. The CDR3 reads CASSPFPGNTIYF. Written as DNA, the CDR3 is TGTGCCAGCAGCCCTTTCCCTGGAAACACCATATATTTT.

This clone was found once. The gene calls are TRBV5-1 and TRBJ1-1, with a weak D call TRBD1 (6 bases). This CDR3 is built from 16 residues. Germline V gives CDR1 SGHRS, CDR2 YFSETQ. Trimming removed 4 bases from V and 1 base from J, with 17 bases in between. CDR3 sequence reads: CASSPGLGAGNTEAFF. As DNA, the CDR3 is TGCGCCAGCAGCCCTGGGTTGGGGGCCGGGAACACTGAAGCTTTCTTT.

The genes are TRBV7-8 and TRBJ1-5, with unresolved D. Germline CDR1 SGHVS, CDR2 FQNEAQ. V shed 7 bases and J shed 5 bases, with 21 bases lying between them. This CDR3 has 16 amino acids. CDR3 in amino acids: CASNPIRGRGDQPQHF. The CDR3 DNA reads TGTGCCAGCAACCCCATCAGAGGGCGCGGCGATCAGCCCCAGCATTTT.

This chain connects TRBV20-1 to TRBJ2-7, with D hard to call. This CDR3 region has 11 residues. CDR1 and CDR2 (germline): DFQATT, SNEGSKA (reference sequence). Trimming shortened V by 0 bases and J by 2 bases, and 2 bases separated the two germline ends. The CDR3 sequence is CSARDTYEQYF. As DNA, the CDR3 is TGCAGTGCTAGAGACACCTACGAGCAGTACTTC.

The gene calls are TRBV11-2 and TRBJ1-1, with D perhaps matching TRBD1 (6 bases). Germline V CDR1 and CDR2: SGHAT, FQNNGV. Trimming pared 4 bases from V and 0 bases from J, leaving 15 bases between. The CDR3 has 16 residues. CDR3 nucleotide sequence: TGTGCCAGCAGCTCAGACAGGTTGGGCATGAACACTGAAGCTTTCTTT. Its translation: CASSSDRLGMNTEAFF. Filled out from reference TRBV11-2 and TRBJ1-1, the complete variable domain reads EAGVAQSPRYKIIEKRQSVAFWCNPISGHATLYWYQQILGQGPKLLIQFQNNGVVDDSQLPKDRFSAERLKGVDSTLKIQPAKLEDSAVYLCASSSDRLGMNTEAFFGQGTRLTVV.

The chain is built from TRBV7-9 and TRBJ1-1; D perhaps matches TRBD1 (6 bases). Germline assignment: CDR1 SEHNR and CDR2 FQNEAQ (reference sequence). The CDR3 consists of 14 residues. Trimming pared 4 bases from V and 1 base from J, leaving 10 bases between. CDR3 loop: CASSSGTTNTEAFF. CDR3 coding DNA: TGTGCCAGCAGCTCAGGGACAACGAACACTGAAGCTTTCTTT.

This clone is a singleton in its sample. The J gene is TRBJ1-2, the V gene TRBV2; a weak D match, TRBD1 (5 bases). The V gene lost 2 bases and the J gene lost 5 bases, with 9 bases spanning the gap. The CDR3 runs 13 residues. CDR1 and CDR2 (germline): SNHLY, FYNNEI. Here the CDR3 DNA reads TGTGCCAGCAGTGAACAGGGTAAATATGGCTACACCTTC. It encodes CASSEQGKYGYTF.

This clone was seen more than once but under ten times. The chain combines TRBV6-5 with TRBJ1-2; D possibly corresponds to TRBD1 (6 bases). This CDR3 has 14 amino acids. The V end lost 6 bases, the J end lost 8 bases, and 19 bases lay between the germline ends. CDR1 and CDR2 (germline): MNHEY, SVGAGI. In nucleotides, the CDR3 is TGTGCCAGCAGAAAAACACAGGGAATCTTGGGCTACACCTTC. This translates into CASRKTQGILGYTF.

The V gene is TRBV10-3, the J gene TRBJ2-3, with 11 nucleotides matching TRBD2. The CDR3 is 15 amino acids. Germline CDR1 reads ENHRY; CDR2 reads SYGVKD. The V and J ends lost 6 bases and 4 bases, in that order; junction bases with no gene match: 6. In nucleotides, the CDR3 is TGTGCCATCAGGGGGACTAGCGGAGCCTCAGATACGCAGTATTTT. Its protein is CAIRGTSGASDTQYF.

This rearrangement joins TRBV27 to TRBJ2-1; unclear D gene. The germline CDR1 and CDR2 sequences are MNHEY and SMNVEV (reference sequence). Trimming left V 2 bases short and J 5 bases short, with 16 bases between. This CDR3 contains 16 residues. This CDR3 reads CASSLIGLRSDNEQFF. The CDR3 DNA is TGTGCCAGCAGTTTAATTGGGTTGAGGTCGGACAATGAGCAGTTCTTC.